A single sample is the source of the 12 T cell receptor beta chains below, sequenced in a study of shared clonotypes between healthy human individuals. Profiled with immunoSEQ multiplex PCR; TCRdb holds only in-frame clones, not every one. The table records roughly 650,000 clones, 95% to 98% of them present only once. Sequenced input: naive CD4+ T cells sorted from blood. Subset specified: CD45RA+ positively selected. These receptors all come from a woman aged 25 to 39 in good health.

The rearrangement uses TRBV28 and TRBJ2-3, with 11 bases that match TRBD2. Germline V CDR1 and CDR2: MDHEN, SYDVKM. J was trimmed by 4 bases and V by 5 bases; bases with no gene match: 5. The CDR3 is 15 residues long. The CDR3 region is CASSPTSGISDTQYF. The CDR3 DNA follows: TGTGCCAGCAGTCCGACTAGCGGGATATCAGATACGCAGTATTTT.

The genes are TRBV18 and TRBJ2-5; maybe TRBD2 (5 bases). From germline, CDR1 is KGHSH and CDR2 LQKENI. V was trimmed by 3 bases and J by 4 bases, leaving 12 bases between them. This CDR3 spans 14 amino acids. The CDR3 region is CASSPVGGGETQYF. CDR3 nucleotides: TGTGCCAGCTCACCTGTTGGAGGAGGAGAGACCCAGTACTTC.

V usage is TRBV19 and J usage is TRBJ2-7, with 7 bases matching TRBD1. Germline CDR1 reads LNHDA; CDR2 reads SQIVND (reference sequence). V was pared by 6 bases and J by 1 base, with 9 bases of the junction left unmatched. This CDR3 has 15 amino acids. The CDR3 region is CASSRTTRGSYEQYF. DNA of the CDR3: TGTGCCAGTAGCAGGACAACCAGGGGGTCCTACGAGCAGTACTTC.

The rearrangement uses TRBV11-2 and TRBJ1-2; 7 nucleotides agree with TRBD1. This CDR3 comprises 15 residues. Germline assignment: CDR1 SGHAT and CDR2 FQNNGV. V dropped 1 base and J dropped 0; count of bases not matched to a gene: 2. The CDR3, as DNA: TGTGCCAGCAGCTTAGGAGGGGGCACTAACTATGGCTACACCTTC. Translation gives CASSLGGGTNYGYTF.

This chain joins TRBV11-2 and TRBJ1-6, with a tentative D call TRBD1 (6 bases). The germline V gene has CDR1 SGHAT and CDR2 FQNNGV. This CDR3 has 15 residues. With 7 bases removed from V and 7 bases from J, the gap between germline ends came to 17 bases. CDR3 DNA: TGTGCCAGCACCAGTAGTGACAGGCCAAATTCACCCCTCCACTTT. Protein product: CASTSSDRPNSPLHF.

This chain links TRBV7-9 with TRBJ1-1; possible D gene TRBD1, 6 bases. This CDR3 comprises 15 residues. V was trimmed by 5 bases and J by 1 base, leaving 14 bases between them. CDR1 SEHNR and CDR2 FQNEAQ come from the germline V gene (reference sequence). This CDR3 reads CASSPRGGQNTEAFF. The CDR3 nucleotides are TGTGCCAGCAGCCCCCGCGGGGGCCAGAACACTGAAGCTTTCTTT.

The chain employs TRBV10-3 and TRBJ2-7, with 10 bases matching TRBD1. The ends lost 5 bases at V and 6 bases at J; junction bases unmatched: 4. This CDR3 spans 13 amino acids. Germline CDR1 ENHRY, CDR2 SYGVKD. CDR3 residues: CAISTGTGVEQYF. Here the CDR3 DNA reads TGTGCCATCAGTACCGGGACAGGGGTCGAGCAGTACTTC.

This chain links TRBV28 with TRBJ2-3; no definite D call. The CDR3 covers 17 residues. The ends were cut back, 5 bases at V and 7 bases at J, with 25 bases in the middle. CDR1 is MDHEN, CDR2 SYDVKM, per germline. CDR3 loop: CASSPPLERPKRHTQYF. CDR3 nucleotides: TGTGCCAGCAGTCCCCCTCTGGAGCGACCAAAGAGGCATACGCAGTATTTT.

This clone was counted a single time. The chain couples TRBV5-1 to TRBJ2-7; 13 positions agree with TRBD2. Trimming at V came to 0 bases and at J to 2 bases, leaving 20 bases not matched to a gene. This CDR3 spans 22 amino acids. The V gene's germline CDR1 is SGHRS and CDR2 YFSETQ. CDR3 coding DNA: TGCGCCAGCAGCTTGGCATCGACGTGGTGGACTAGCGGGAGTCCTCTTACCTACGAGCAGTACTTC. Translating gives CASSLASTWWTSGSPLTYEQYF.

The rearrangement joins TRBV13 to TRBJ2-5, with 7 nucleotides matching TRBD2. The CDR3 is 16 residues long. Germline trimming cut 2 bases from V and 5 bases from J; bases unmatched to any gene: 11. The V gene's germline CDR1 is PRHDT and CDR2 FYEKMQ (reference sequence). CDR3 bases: TGTGCCAGCAGCTTATTCCGGGACCGGCGGGGGGAGACCCAGTACTTC. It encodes CASSLFRDRRGETQYF.

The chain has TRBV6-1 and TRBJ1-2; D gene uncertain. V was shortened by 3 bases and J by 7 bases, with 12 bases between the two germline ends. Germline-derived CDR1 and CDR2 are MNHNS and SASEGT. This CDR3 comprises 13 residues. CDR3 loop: CASSDIREGGYTF. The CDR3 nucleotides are TGTGCCAGCAGTGACATCCGGGAGGGTGGCTACACCTTC.

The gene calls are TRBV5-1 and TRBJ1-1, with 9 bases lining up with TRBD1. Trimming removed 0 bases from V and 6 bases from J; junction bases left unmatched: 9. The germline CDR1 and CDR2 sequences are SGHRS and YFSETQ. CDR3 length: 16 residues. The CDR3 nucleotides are TGCGCCAGCAGCTTGGACGTGAGGGACAGGGTCGCTGAAGCTTTCTTT. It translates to CASSLDVRDRVAEAFF.